These 19 T cell receptor beta chains share one sample of origin, sequenced in a study of technical replicates of blood from a few donors. TCRdb keeps only in-frame clones here, not all; method: immunoSEQ multiplex PCR. The sample lists 60,000 to 90,000 clones; about 97% were seen once. Specimen: T cells isolated from PBMCs. The receptors originated from a human donor in good health.

V is TRBV7-6 and J is TRBJ2-1; 7 bases are a match to TRBD1. CDR3 length equals 12 residues. The trim removed 3 bases at V and 10 bases at J, leaving 3 bases unmatched. Germline assignment: CDR1 SGHVS and CDR2 FNYEAQ. CDR3 bases: TGTGCCAGCAGCTTGGGACAGATAGAGCAGTTCTTC. It translates to CASSLGQIEQFF.

The V and J genes are TRBV5-1 and TRBJ2-2, with TRBD2 matching 7 bases. After removal of 0 bases from V and 4 bases from J, the junction contained 6 bases not matched to a gene. Per germline, CDR1 SGHRS and CDR2 YFSETQ. The CDR3 is 16 residues long. The CDR3 region has the DNA TGCGCCAGCAGCTTGGTCGGACTAGAAGGCACCGGGGAGCTGTTTTTT. Its protein is CASSLVGLEGTGELFF.

The chain has TRBV4-1 and TRBJ1-1; the D gene is possibly TRBD1 (5 bases). Germline-derived CDR1 and CDR2 are MGHRA and YSYEKL. This CDR3 has 17 amino acids. Trimming pared 2 bases from V and 0 bases from J, leaving 16 bases between. Here the CDR3 reads CASSQNAQGLMNTEAFF. In DNA form, the CDR3 reads TGCGCCAGCAGCCAAAACGCGCAGGGATTAATGAACACTGAAGCTTTCTTT.

The chain has TRBV7-2 and TRBJ2-5; 10 positions match TRBD2. The CDR3 is 15 residues long. Germline trimming cut 2 bases from V and 4 bases from J; bases unmatched to any gene: 4. Germline CDR1 is SGHTA and CDR2 is FQGNSA. DNA for the CDR3: TGTGCCAGCAGCTTAACAGCGGGGGGGCGAGAGACCCAGTACTTC. Translated, it gives CASSLTAGGRETQYF.

The CDR3 DNA is TGCGCCAGCAGGGACAAGGATTACAATGAGCAGTTCTTC. It specifies CASRDKDYNEQFF. The V gene is TRBV10-2, the J gene TRBJ2-1; D is possibly TRBD1 (5 bases). The CDR3 loop spans 13 amino acids. The ends were cut back, 6 bases at V and 4 bases at J, with 10 bases in the middle. Germline V gene data show CDR1 as WSHSY and CDR2 as SAAADI.

This chain uses TRBV6-5 with TRBJ2-2, with 7 bases aligning to TRBD2. The ends lost 2 bases at V and 7 bases at J; junction bases unmatched: 4. The CDR3 extends over 14 amino acids. Per germline, CDR1 MNHEY and CDR2 SVGAGI. The CDR3 DNA sequence: TGTGCCAGCAGTTACCGTTCGGGGGGCGGGGAGCTGTTTTTT. Its translation is CASSYRSGGGELFF.

The rearrangement joins TRBV6-1 to TRBJ1-1, with D tentatively TRBD1 (5 bases). This CDR3 is built from 18 residues. CDR1 is MNHNS and CDR2 is SASEGT in the germline V gene. V lost 0 bases and J 4 bases, leaving 21 bases between the germline ends. The DNA of the CDR3 is TGTGCCAGCAGTGAAGCGCTCGGGACTCCTTTAAGCGTCACTGAAGCTTTCTTT. It translates to CASSEALGTPLSVTEAFF.

This chain connects TRBV19 to TRBJ1-2; D remains unclear. Germline CDR1 reads LNHDA; CDR2 reads SQIVND (reference sequence). The CDR3 is made up of 11 amino acids. Trimming took off 7 bases at V and 1 base at J, with 4 bases between the two ends. The CDR3 protein is CASNNNYGYTF. In DNA form, the CDR3 reads TGTGCCAGTAATAATAACTATGGCTACACCTTC.

V is TRBV10-1 and J is TRBJ2-2, with TRBD2 identical over 11 bases. CDR1 and CDR2 from the germline V gene are WNHNN and SYGVQD (reference sequence). The CDR3 consists of 14 residues. The V segment lost 5 bases and the J segment 5 bases; nucleotides outside the gene matches: 1. In nucleotides, the CDR3 is TGCGCCAGCAGTCCTAGCGGGGGGACCGGGGAGCTGTTTTTT. Translation gives CASSPSGGTGELFF.

V and J are TRBV7-9 and TRBJ1-5; TRBD1 is a possible D gene (6 bases). Germline CDR1 SEHNR, CDR2 FQNEAQ (reference sequence). The germline V and J ends were trimmed by 0 bases and 1 base, with 10 bases remaining between them. CDR3 length: 16 amino acids. CDR3 loop: CASSLASGTSNQPQHF. CDR3 nucleotide sequence: TGTGCCAGCAGCTTAGCTTCGGGGACAAGCAATCAGCCCCAGCATTTT.

The chain recombines TRBV12-5 with TRBJ2-3, with 8 bases matching TRBD1. V dropped 1 base and J dropped 3; count of bases not matched to a gene: 3. CDR1 is LGHNT and CDR2 is FRNRAP in the germline V gene. The CDR3 loop spans 15 amino acids. The DNA for the CDR3 is TGTGCTAGTGGTTTGGGGACAGGGTTAACAGATACGCAGTATTTT. This sequence encodes CASGLGTGLTDTQYF. The variable domain in full, completed from reference TRBV12-5 and TRBJ2-3, reads DARVTQTPRHKVTEMGQEVTMRCQPILGHNTVFWYRQTMMQGLELLAYFRNRAPLDDSGMPKDRFSAEMPDATLATLKIQPSEPRDSAVYFCASGLGTGLTDTQYFGPGTRLTVL.

This rearrangement joins TRBV4-1 to TRBJ2-1; TRBD2 agrees at 10 bases. The CDR3 runs 19 residues. CDR1 is MGHRA, CDR2 YSYEKL, per germline. Trimming at V came to 5 bases and at J to 1 base, leaving 14 bases not matched to a gene. CDR3 in DNA: TGCGCCAGCAGCTCCTCAGGGGGTAGCGGGAGGTCTTCCTACAATGAGCAGTTCTTC. This gives the protein CASSSSGGSGRSSYNEQFF.

This clone has only one observation. The chain combines TRBV5-4 with TRBJ2-2; tentatively, D is TRBD2 (5 bases). The V end lost 6 bases, the J end lost 6 bases, and 6 bases lay between the germline ends. Germline V gene data show CDR1 as SGHNT and CDR2 as YYREEE (reference sequence). This CDR3 comprises 11 residues. The CDR3: CASIASGELFF. For the CDR3, the DNA is TGTGCCAGCATAGCGTCCGGGGAGCTGTTTTTT.

The rearrangement links TRBV9 to TRBJ2-7; TRBD2 matches at 7 bases. The CDR3 is made up of 14 amino acids. CDR1 SGDLS and CDR2 YYNGEE come from the germline V gene. Unmatched junction bases numbered 8, after V lost 3 bases and J lost 5 bases. This CDR3 reads CASSGGGLLHEQYF. For the CDR3, the DNA is TGTGCCAGCAGCGGGGGGGGGTTGTTGCACGAGCAGTACTTC.

The chain combines TRBV7-8 with TRBJ2-1; 7 bases line up with TRBD2. CDR3 length: 16 residues. J lost 6 bases, V lost 5 bases, and 13 bases had no gene match. Germline V gene lookup returns CDR1 SGHVS and CDR2 FQNEAQ. Here the CDR3 reads CASSPLLAGAGNEQFF. CDR3 in DNA: TGTGCCAGCAGCCCTCTCTTGGCGGGAGCGGGCAATGAGCAGTTCTTC.

The V call is TRBV7-9, the J call TRBJ1-2, with 7 bases identical to TRBD1. The CDR3 extends over 14 amino acids. With 4 bases clipped from V and 5 bases from J, the junction kept 7 bases outside the gene matches. Germline CDR1 reads SEHNR; CDR2 reads FQNEAQ (reference sequence). CDR3 residues: CASSWEDRLYGYTF. The CDR3 DNA is TGTGCCAGCAGCTGGGAGGACAGGTTATATGGCTACACCTTC.

The CDR3 DNA reads as TGTGCCACCAGCAGAGATCGCGACTTGGGGGGGGGCTACACCTTC. Amino acid sequence: CATSRDRDLGGGYTF. V is TRBV15 and J is TRBJ1-2; weak D call: TRBD1 (5 bases). Germline CDR1 and CDR2: LNHNV and YYDKDF (reference sequence). This CDR3 contains 15 residues. V lost 0 bases and J 8 bases, leaving 16 bases between the germline ends.

The chain couples TRBV10-1 to TRBJ1-2; D might be TRBD1 (6 bases). Trimming took off 2 bases at V and 4 bases at J, with 11 bases between the two ends. This CDR3 has 14 residues. CDR1 WNHNN and CDR2 SYGVQD come from the germline V gene (reference sequence). As DNA, the CDR3 is TGCGCCAGCAGTGAGCCTAGGGGGGGCTATGGCTACACCTTC. It encodes CASSEPRGGYGYTF.

J is TRBJ2-7 and V is TRBV7-9; D is unresolved. The CDR3 is 15 amino acids. Germline V gene data show CDR1 as SEHNR and CDR2 as FQNEAQ (reference sequence). The V gene lost 1 base and the J gene lost 1 base, with 11 bases spanning the gap. In DNA, the CDR3 is TGTGCCAGCAGCTTAGGTGCCACCACATCCTACGAGCAGTACTTC. It specifies CASSLGATTSYEQYF.